The rows below give T cell receptor beta chains drawn from one sample of a study of blood T cell repertoires in COVID-19. Repertoires were generated with immunoSEQ multiplex PCR, while TCRdb's copy carries only in-frame clones and drops some. The sample lists under 200,000 clones, about 86% occurring once. The sample taken for sequencing was peripheral blood. These TCRs come from a woman of 80 years or more in a cohort sampled during active or convalescent COVID-19. The CDR3 runs from the conserved cysteine through the conserved F or W. Each record gives: V gene, D gene, CDR3 protein. D genes are given only for firm matches.

>TRBV7-9|NA
CASSPGWTNEKLFF
>TRBV19|NA
CATQGYSYNSPLHF
>TRBV5-3|NA
CARSQLTESMNTEAFF
>TRBV7-2|NA
CASSSGPGGYTF
>TRBV30|TRBD1
CAWSRDRPYGYTF
>TRBV9|NA
CASSSDVRQETQYF
>TRBV5-6|TRBD1
CASSLAAGTAYQPQHF
>TRBV6-2/TRBV6-3|NA
CASSYSGTQPQHF
>TRBV19|NA
CASSNNRAYGYTF
>TRBV19|NA
CASEPGGVMNTEAFF
>TRBV27|NA
CASSSFGSGHTEAFF
>TRBV9|TRBD1
CASSVETGGIGEKLFF
>TRBV6-2/TRBV6-3|NA
CASSYWGTETYEQYF
>TRBV7-2|TRBD2
CASSPARDGGVEQFF
>TRBV2|NA
CASLASSATGELFF
>TRBV25-1|NA
CASSTGQSGANVLTF
>TRBV28|NA
CASSPRGMNTEAFF
>TRBV18|TRBD2
CASSPRTSGSAGELFF
>TRBV9|TRBD2
CASSPSPTSGPYEQYF
>TRBV10-3|NA
CAISQDILNTEAFF
>TRBV27|NA
CASSFSSGNTIYF
>TRBV6-4|TRBD2
CASSASTSVSTDTQYF
>TRBV5-1|NA
CASRPTGTSSGANVLTF
>TRBV28|TRBD2
CASSPTGGAGELFF
>TRBV2|TRBD1
CASSDRTGHSTRPQHF
>TRBV5-6|NA
CASSPDRSNEKLFF
>TRBV5-8|TRBD2
CASSLALTSPSTDTQYF
>TRBV12-3/TRBV12-4|NA
CASSLAMNTEAFF
>TRBV2|NA
CASSEGTLSNYGYTF
>TRBV7-2|TRBD2
CASSLGTSRRGGLWQFF
>TRBV4-1|NA
CASSQVSQQGTDTQYF
>TRBV15|TRBD1
CATSRGWTGSGNTIYF
>TRBV10-3|TRBD2
CAISAASGSGTDTQYF
>TRBV5-1|TRBD1
CASSLQPSGGEKLFF
>TRBV28|TRBD1
CASSPTGLGSEKLFF
>TRBV11-3|NA
CASSLDRRDSAYEQYF
>TRBV4-1|NA
CASSQGGSRSGYTF